The rows below give T cell receptor beta chains drawn from one sample of a study of cytomegalovirus exposure and HLA in healthy donors. This table comes from immunoSEQ multiplex PCR, and its TCRdb copy is limited to in-frame clones, with some not included. The table records roughly 130,000 clones, about nine tenths of them present only once. Sample: PBMCs. The receptors here all came from a man aged 25 to 45 in good health and CMV-seronegative. CDR3s include the opening cysteine and the closing phenylalanine or tryptophan. D genes are given only for firm matches. Not every row has a clone size; where given, it reads once, few, many or a size class.

v_gene: TRBV18; j_gene: TRBJ2-7; d_gene: -; abundance: few; CDR3nt: TGTGCCAGCTCAGCCGGGGACTCATCCTCCTACGAGCAGTACTTC; CDR3aa: CASSAGDSSSYEQYF
v_gene: TRBV7-8; j_gene: TRBJ2-2; d_gene: TRBD1; abundance: -; CDR3nt: TGTGCCAGCAGCGACAGGGGTGCCGGGGAGCTGTTTTTT; CDR3aa: CASSDRGAGELFF
v_gene: TRBV14; j_gene: TRBJ2-7; d_gene: -; abundance: -; CDR3nt: TGTGCCAGCAGCCAAGATTCCTACCGCCTGCGGGAGCAGTACTTC; CDR3aa: CASSQDSYRLREQYF
v_gene: TRBV11-2; j_gene: TRBJ2-1; d_gene: -; abundance: -; CDR3nt: TGTGCCAGCAGCTTAGGGGAGATTGAGCAGTTCTTC; CDR3aa: CASSLGEIEQFF
v_gene: TRBV5-1; j_gene: TRBJ1-1; d_gene: TRBD1; abundance: -; CDR3nt: TGCGCCAGCAGCGTTCAGGGGGAGAAAGGAAGTGAAGCTTTCTTT; CDR3aa: CASSVQGEKGSEAFF
v_gene: TRBV29-1; j_gene: TRBJ2-1; d_gene: TRBD2; abundance: -; CDR3nt: TGCAGCGTTGAAAGTCTAGCGGGAGGTAATGGGTACAATGAGCAGTTCTTC; CDR3aa: CSVESLAGGNGYNEQFF
v_gene: TRBV7-2; j_gene: TRBJ1-2; d_gene: TRBD1; abundance: -; CDR3nt: TGTGCCAGCCAGGAAGACAGGGGTTCTGGCTACACCTTC; CDR3aa: CASQEDRGSGYTF
v_gene: TRBV10-3; j_gene: TRBJ2-7; d_gene: -; abundance: -; CDR3nt: TGTGCCATCCTAGGTGAGGGGGTCTCCTACGAGCAGTACTTC; CDR3aa: CAILGEGVSYEQYF
v_gene: TRBV5-4; j_gene: TRBJ1-4; d_gene: -; abundance: -; CDR3nt: TGTGCCAGCAGCTTAGGAGTAGACTCAACTAATGAAAAACTGTTTTTT; CDR3aa: CASSLGVDSTNEKLFF
v_gene: TRBV27; j_gene: TRBJ2-2; d_gene: TRBD2; abundance: -; CDR3nt: TGTGCCATTACCGGGACTAGCCCAACCGGGGAGCTGTTTTTT; CDR3aa: CAITGTSPTGELFF
v_gene: TRBV6-7; j_gene: TRBJ2-1; d_gene: -; abundance: -; CDR3nt: TGTGCCAGCATGGGCAGGGGAATCAATGAGCAGTTCTTC; CDR3aa: CASMGRGINEQFF
v_gene: TRBV2; j_gene: TRBJ2-1; d_gene: TRBD2; abundance: -; CDR3nt: TGTGCCAGCAGCGCCACTAGCGGGAGGGTAAATGAGCAGTTCTTC; CDR3aa: CASSATSGRVNEQFF
v_gene: TRBV4-3; j_gene: TRBJ1-1; d_gene: TRBD1; abundance: -; CDR3nt: TGCGCCAGCAGCCACCATAACGACAGGGGTGAGTTGAGGAACACTGAAGCTTTCTTT; CDR3aa: CASSHHNDRGELRNTEAFF
v_gene: TRBV29-1; j_gene: TRBJ1-2; d_gene: TRBD1; abundance: -; CDR3nt: TGCAGCGTTGAACCCGGGCAGGGGGCGCCCCCTAACTATGGCTACACCTTC; CDR3aa: CSVEPGQGAPPNYGYTF
v_gene: TRBV29-1; j_gene: TRBJ1-1; d_gene: -; abundance: -; CDR3nt: TGCAGCGTGGCTGATTACACTGAAGCTTTCTTT; CDR3aa: CSVADYTEAFF
v_gene: TRBV18; j_gene: TRBJ2-7; d_gene: -; abundance: -; CDR3nt: TGTGCCAGCTCACCACTAGCGGGTACAGGGGAGCAGTACTTC; CDR3aa: CASSPLAGTGEQYF
v_gene: TRBV11-2; j_gene: TRBJ1-2; d_gene: TRBD1; abundance: once; CDR3nt: TGTGCCAGCAGCTTCCTCCGGGACAGGACTCTTCTCACCTTC; CDR3aa: CASSFLRDRTLLTF
v_gene: TRBV5-6; j_gene: TRBJ2-5; d_gene: -; abundance: once; CDR3nt: TGTGCCAGCAGCTTGGGCCGGGGTTACCAAGAGACCCAGTACTTC; CDR3aa: CASSLGRGYQETQYF
v_gene: TRBV29-1; j_gene: TRBJ2-1; d_gene: TRBD2; abundance: -; CDR3nt: TGCAGCGTTGAAGGGAGCGGGAGGGACAATGAGCAGTTCTTC; CDR3aa: CSVEGSGRDNEQFF
v_gene: TRBV4-1; j_gene: TRBJ2-5; d_gene: TRBD1; abundance: -; CDR3nt: TGCGCCAGCAGCCACACCCGGACAGGGGAAGAGACCCAGTACTTC; CDR3aa: CASSHTRTGEETQYF
v_gene: TRBV7-2; j_gene: TRBJ1-1; d_gene: TRBD1; abundance: -; CDR3nt: TGTGCCAGCAGCCCCCGAGCCGGGACAGCGAACACTGAAGCTTTCTTT; CDR3aa: CASSPRAGTANTEAFF
v_gene: TRBV11-2; j_gene: TRBJ1-4; d_gene: TRBD1; abundance: -; CDR3nt: TGTGCCAGCAGCTTCTTCCTCGCCGAGACAGGGGGAGAAAAACTGTTTTTT; CDR3aa: CASSFFLAETGGEKLFF
v_gene: TRBV9; j_gene: TRBJ2-3; d_gene: TRBD1; abundance: -; CDR3nt: TGTGCCAGCAGCTTAACAGGGGGCACAGATACGCAGTATTTT; CDR3aa: CASSLTGGTDTQYF
v_gene: TRBV5-1; j_gene: TRBJ2-5; d_gene: -; abundance: -; CDR3nt: TGCGCCAGCAGCTTAATGAGCCCCCAAGAGACCCAGTACTTC; CDR3aa: CASSLMSPQETQYF
v_gene: TRBV30; j_gene: TRBJ2-6; d_gene: TRBD1; abundance: -; CDR3nt: TGTGCCTGGACTTCTAGGGGGCTAGGGGCCAACGTCCTGACTTTC; CDR3aa: CAWTSRGLGANVLTF
v_gene: TRBV11-3; j_gene: TRBJ2-7; d_gene: -; abundance: -; CDR3nt: TGTGCCAGCAGCCAAGGACAGGGAGGGAGGCAGTACTTC; CDR3aa: CASSQGQGGRQYF
v_gene: TRBV18; j_gene: TRBJ1-1; d_gene: TRBD1; abundance: -; CDR3nt: TGTGCCAGCTCACCAGGGGACAGTCAAGCTTTCTTT; CDR3aa: CASSPGDSQAFF
v_gene: TRBV7-2; j_gene: TRBJ2-3; d_gene: TRBD2; abundance: -; CDR3nt: TGTGCCAGCAGCCTATCACAATGGGCGGGAGTTGAAGATACGCAGTATTTT; CDR3aa: CASSLSQWAGVEDTQYF
v_gene: TRBV5-4; j_gene: TRBJ2-7; d_gene: -; abundance: -; CDR3nt: TGTGCCAGCAGCTTTGGAGGGGAGCAGTACTTC; CDR3aa: CASSFGGEQYF
v_gene: TRBV5-4; j_gene: TRBJ2-5; d_gene: TRBD1; abundance: -; CDR3nt: TGTGCCAGCAGCCGGGGACAGGGGAAGAAGGAGACCCAGTACTTC; CDR3aa: CASSRGQGKKETQYF
v_gene: TRBV9; j_gene: TRBJ2-5; d_gene: -; abundance: once; CDR3nt: TGTGCCAGCAGCGTAGGTGAAGCGAAAGAGACCCAGTACTTC; CDR3aa: CASSVGEAKETQYF
v_gene: TRBV11-2; j_gene: TRBJ2-7; d_gene: -; abundance: -; CDR3nt: TGTGCCAGCAGCTTAGAAGTTTTTTACGGCAGGGTCAAAAGCGAGCAGTACTTC; CDR3aa: CASSLEVFYGRVKSEQYF
v_gene: TRBV7-9; j_gene: TRBJ2-7; d_gene: -; abundance: few; CDR3nt: TGTGCCAGCGGGGTACAGGGACCCTACGAGCAGTACTTC; CDR3aa: CASGVQGPYEQYF
v_gene: TRBV7-9; j_gene: TRBJ1-1; d_gene: -; abundance: -; CDR3nt: TGTGCCAGCAGCTTAGGAGGGGGACGTCCGAACACTGAAGCTTTCTTT; CDR3aa: CASSLGGGRPNTEAFF
v_gene: TRBV2; j_gene: TRBJ2-1; d_gene: -; abundance: once; CDR3nt: TGTGCCAGCATACTCTACAATGAGCAGTTCTTC; CDR3aa: CASILYNEQFF
v_gene: TRBV7-9; j_gene: TRBJ2-7; d_gene: TRBD1; abundance: once; CDR3nt: TGTGCCAGCAGACCGGACAGGACCTACGAGCAGTACTTC; CDR3aa: CASRPDRTYEQYF
v_gene: TRBV5-4; j_gene: TRBJ1-1; d_gene: -; abundance: -; CDR3nt: TGTGCCAGCAGTAATCAGGGTTCAACTGAAGCTTTCTTT; CDR3aa: CASSNQGSTEAFF
v_gene: TRBV5-6; j_gene: TRBJ2-1; d_gene: TRBD2; abundance: -; CDR3nt: TGTGCCAGCAGCTTGCTAGCGGCATACAATGAGCAGTTCTTC; CDR3aa: CASSLLAAYNEQFF
v_gene: TRBV6-5; j_gene: TRBJ1-1; d_gene: TRBD1; abundance: -; CDR3nt: TGTGCCAGCAAGCAGACAGGGGGGCCTGAAGCTTTCTTT; CDR3aa: CASKQTGGPEAFF
v_gene: TRBV2; j_gene: TRBJ2-6; d_gene: -; abundance: -; CDR3nt: TGTGCCAGCAACCCCCAGGGTAAGGCCTCTGGGGCCAACGTCCTGACTTTC; CDR3aa: CASNPQGKASGANVLTF